The clone carrying this TCR beta chain was found a few times. The target antigen is unknown. The data stem from a study of cytomegalovirus exposure and HLA in healthy donors. Study-level findings and limits: Evidence from a later analysis indicated that most CMV-associated TCR beta chains looked HLA-restricted. About 87% or about 30% of the time was how often most TCR beta V segments were productive, according to an earlier analysis. Serostatus for CMV was the only available immune exposure information. Later analysis reportedly placed an Asian-associated ancestry cluster below the roughly 680-donor mean in N-insertions.

Germline V gene sequence: CDR1 SGHTA, CDR2 FQGTGA. This CDR3 region has 15 residues. Between the trimmed V and J ends, which lost 0 bases and 4 bases, there was a span of 12 bases. The PCR had 60 Vbeta and 13 Jbeta primers. Assay used: immunoSEQ multiplex PCR; TCRdb lists only in-frame clones, some missing. The sample holds roughly 150,000 clones, roughly 79% seen once. V and J are TRBV7-3 and TRBJ1-2, with D possibly matching TRBD1 (6 bases). Material for sequencing was PBMCs. The TCR originated in a man in his forties or fifties in good health and CMV-seronegative. The CDR3 DNA follows: TGTGCCAGCAGCTTAACCCCCCAGGGGTTCTATGGCTACACCTTC. Protein sequence: CASSLTPQGFYGYTF.